This paragraph reports one T cell receptor beta chain. Its antigen is as yet unknown. The CDR3 totals 14 residues. Germline V gene lookup returns CDR1 MNHNS and CDR2 SASEGT. V was pared by 7 bases and J by 0 bases, with 11 bases between. With a J-beta primer mix and a sample-barcoded 5' primer, a second PCR ran about 7 to 11 cycles. Each CDR3 protein gets one entry after TCRdb re-called the 5' RACE reads with MiXCR. Of approximately 770,000 distinct CDR3 sequences in the sample, roughly 60% were seen once. This sample stems from a study of blood T cells in healthy people across ages. At the level of the study: Template switching picked up about one barcoded beta molecule for each two T cells.

Study observations and caveats: The lack of PBMC sorting stopped any conclusive naive versus antigen-experienced comparison.

Source material: blood. V is TRBV6-1 and J is TRBJ2-3, with D perhaps TRBD2 (5 bases). The sequence was collected from a man between 25 and 39 years old in good health. CDR3 DNA sequence: TGTGCCAGCAATCGACTATCTAGCACAGATACGCAGTATTTT. The encoded protein is CASNRLSSTDTQYF.